Listed below are T cell receptor beta chains from one sample, sequenced in a study of HIV-infected patients and healthy controls. TCRdb used MiXCR to reprocess the 5' RACE reads, holding one entry per CDR3 protein. The sample has approximately 6,000 distinct CDR3 sequences, roughly 10% seen once. The sequencing used blood, collected before antiretroviral therapy. Receptors were obtained from an adult with HIV infection. Both conserved end residues are part of each CDR3. The order of the fields is CDR3 protein, J gene, CDR3 length, V gene.

CDR3aa: CASSTLNRLEAFF
j_gene: TRBJ1-1
len: 13
v_gene: TRBV11-2

CDR3aa: CASSGTGVPGELFF
j_gene: TRBJ2-2
len: 14
v_gene: TRBV12-3/TRBV12-4

CDR3aa: CASSETTTGRTNYGYTF
j_gene: TRBJ1-2
len: 17
v_gene: TRBV6-1

CDR3aa: CASRDSHTEAFF
j_gene: TRBJ1-1
len: 12
v_gene: TRBV28

CDR3aa: CAISERGQETQYF
j_gene: TRBJ2-5
len: 13
v_gene: TRBV10-3

CDR3aa: CASSYSLGIRETQYF
j_gene: TRBJ2-5
len: 15
v_gene: TRBV6-5

CDR3aa: CASSSLTGELFF
j_gene: TRBJ2-2
len: 12
v_gene: TRBV7-9

CDR3aa: CASSPGVGMDTEAFF
j_gene: TRBJ1-1
len: 15
v_gene: TRBV7-6

CDR3aa: CASRDVGMFRNTIYF
j_gene: TRBJ1-3
len: 15
v_gene: TRBV18

CDR3aa: CASGNGETQYF
j_gene: TRBJ2-5
len: 11
v_gene: TRBV6-5

CDR3aa: CASSLDGGGTTRDYEQYF
j_gene: TRBJ2-7
len: 18
v_gene: TRBV5-5

CDR3aa: CASSARDRGITEAFF
j_gene: TRBJ1-1
len: 15
v_gene: TRBV18

CDR3aa: CASSSLTGTSANVLTF
j_gene: TRBJ2-6
len: 16
v_gene: TRBV5-6

CDR3aa: CAVQTGLDGYTF
j_gene: TRBJ1-2
len: 12
v_gene: TRBV21-1

CDR3aa: CASKVHGFYPEAFF
j_gene: TRBJ1-1
len: 14
v_gene: TRBV12-3/TRBV12-4

CDR3aa: CASSFGGKDGYTF
j_gene: TRBJ1-2
len: 13
v_gene: TRBV6-2/TRBV6-3

CDR3aa: CSAFREGPYEQYF
j_gene: TRBJ2-7
len: 13
v_gene: TRBV20-1

CDR3aa: CASSELASPPNQPQHF
j_gene: TRBJ1-5
len: 16
v_gene: TRBV6-1

CDR3aa: CASSRTQGNSNQPQHF
j_gene: TRBJ1-5
len: 16
v_gene: TRBV7-9

CDR3aa: CASSLGVAETQYF
j_gene: TRBJ2-5
len: 13
v_gene: TRBV7-7

CDR3aa: CASSYGDKYEQYF
j_gene: TRBJ2-7
len: 13
v_gene: TRBV6-5

CDR3aa: CSAKTGGGVDTGELFF
j_gene: TRBJ2-2
len: 16
v_gene: TRBV20-1

CDR3aa: CASGDAWHF
j_gene: TRBJ1-5
len: 9
v_gene: TRBV28

CDR3aa: CASSLTRTGDGRNTEAFF
j_gene: TRBJ1-1
len: 18
v_gene: TRBV7-3

CDR3aa: CASSPSQGLPGNTIYF
j_gene: TRBJ1-3
len: 16
v_gene: TRBV7-9

CDR3aa: CASSLIGLSNQPQHF
j_gene: TRBJ1-5
len: 15
v_gene: TRBV28

CDR3aa: CASSQDLGREGVNTEAFF
j_gene: TRBJ1-1
len: 18
v_gene: TRBV3-1

CDR3aa: CASSLSRWMAQETQYF
j_gene: TRBJ2-5
len: 16
v_gene: TRBV27

CDR3aa: CASSDRVPYF
j_gene: TRBJ2-7
len: 10
v_gene: TRBV28

CDR3aa: CASSLGGQGSDTQYF
j_gene: TRBJ2-3
len: 15
v_gene: TRBV11-1

CDR3aa: CAISAGTVNQPQHF
j_gene: TRBJ1-5
len: 14
v_gene: TRBV10-3

CDR3aa: CASSITGGVSYNSPLHF
j_gene: TRBJ1-6
len: 17
v_gene: TRBV12-3/TRBV12-4

CDR3aa: CASSKTGIGYSNQPQHF
j_gene: TRBJ1-5
len: 17
v_gene: TRBV6-5

CDR3aa: CASSQAGLAGARREQFF
j_gene: TRBJ2-1
len: 17
v_gene: TRBV14

CDR3aa: CASSQFQPLYTDTQYF
j_gene: TRBJ2-3
len: 16
v_gene: TRBV23-1

CDR3aa: CASSPLTDEAFF
j_gene: TRBJ1-1
len: 12
v_gene: TRBV18

CDR3aa: CASSSQGQGSFYGYTF
j_gene: TRBJ1-2
len: 16
v_gene: TRBV5-6

CDR3aa: CASSRGRGGGVSQPQHF
j_gene: TRBJ1-5
len: 17
v_gene: TRBV6-5

CDR3aa: CASSLLGPGEQYF
j_gene: TRBJ2-3
len: 13
v_gene: TRBV27

CDR3aa: CASRAGPGETQYF
j_gene: TRBJ2-5
len: 13
v_gene: TRBV2

CDR3aa: CASRRIGSGANVLTF
j_gene: TRBJ2-6
len: 15
v_gene: TRBV6-5

CDR3aa: CASSLFEQGQSQYF
j_gene: TRBJ2-3
len: 14
v_gene: TRBV27

CDR3aa: CKGGNEAFF
j_gene: TRBJ1-1
len: 9
v_gene: TRBV20-1

CDR3aa: CASTTPAGTHEQYF
j_gene: TRBJ2-7
len: 14
v_gene: TRBV11-2